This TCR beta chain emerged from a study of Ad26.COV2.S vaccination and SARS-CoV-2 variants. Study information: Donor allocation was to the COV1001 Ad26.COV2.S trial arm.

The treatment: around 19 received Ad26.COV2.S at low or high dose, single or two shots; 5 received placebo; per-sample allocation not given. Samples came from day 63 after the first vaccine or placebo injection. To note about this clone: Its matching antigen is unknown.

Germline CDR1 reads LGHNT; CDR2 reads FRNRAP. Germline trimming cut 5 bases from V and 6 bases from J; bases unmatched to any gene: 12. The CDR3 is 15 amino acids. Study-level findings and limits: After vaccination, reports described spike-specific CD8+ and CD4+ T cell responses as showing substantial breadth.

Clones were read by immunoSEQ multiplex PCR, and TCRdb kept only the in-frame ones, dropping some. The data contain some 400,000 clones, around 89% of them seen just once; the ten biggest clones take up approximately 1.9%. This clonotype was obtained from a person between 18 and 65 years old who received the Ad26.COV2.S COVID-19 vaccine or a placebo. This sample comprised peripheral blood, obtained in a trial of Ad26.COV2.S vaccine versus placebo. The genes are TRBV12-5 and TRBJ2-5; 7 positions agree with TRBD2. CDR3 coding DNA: TGTGCTAGTGGTCCCGGGCAGGCGGGGGTGAAGACCCAGTACTTC. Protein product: CASGPGQAGVKTQYF.